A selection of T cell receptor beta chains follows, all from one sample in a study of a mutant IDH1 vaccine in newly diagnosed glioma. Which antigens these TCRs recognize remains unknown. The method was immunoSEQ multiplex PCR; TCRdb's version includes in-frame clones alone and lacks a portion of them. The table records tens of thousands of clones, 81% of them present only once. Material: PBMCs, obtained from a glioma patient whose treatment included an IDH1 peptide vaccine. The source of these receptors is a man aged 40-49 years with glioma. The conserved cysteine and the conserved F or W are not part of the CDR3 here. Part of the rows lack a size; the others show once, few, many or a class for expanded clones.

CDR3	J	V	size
TSSQGDRLNYEQY	TRBJ2-7	TRBV1	NA
ASSRTGGAKNIQY	TRBJ2-4	TRBV7-2	NA
ASSTRLAGGIHEQY	TRBJ2-7	TRBV7-2	NA
ASSQGGETQY	TRBJ2-5	TRBV2	once
ASSMGGTSTDTQY	TRBJ2-3	TRBV19	NA
ASSVGGRTTDTQY	TRBJ2-3	TRBV9	NA
ASSPPLGLAGGPTDTQY	TRBJ2-3	TRBV18	NA
AWRGDRGLDIQY	TRBJ2-4	TRBV30	NA
ASSLGRYSTDTQY	TRBJ2-3	TRBV7-6	NA
ARQRETMNNEQF	TRBJ2-1	TRBV2	NA
ASSQFCGYT	TRBJ1-2	TRBV23-1	NA
ASSQEGEGSPLH	TRBJ1-6	TRBV4-3	NA
ASRQTGGLEGYT	TRBJ1-2	TRBV6-5	few
ASSLGTLNEKLF	TRBJ1-4	TRBV7-8	NA
ASSYQRASYEQY	TRBJ2-7	TRBV6-5	NA
ASSTRTGTYEQY	TRBJ2-7	TRBV6-6	NA
ASSQVWQGDTDTQY	TRBJ2-3	TRBV4-3	NA
ASSEAWGSGGGTQY	TRBJ2-3	TRBV6-1	NA
ASSRTGVYEQY	TRBJ2-7	TRBV6-6	NA
AWNRGLEETQY	TRBJ2-5	TRBV30	NA
ASSLGTGISGNTIY	TRBJ1-3	TRBV7-2	NA
ASGSTGTARVLT	TRBJ2-6	TRBV12-5	few
ASSANSGLGTDTQY	TRBJ2-3	TRBV6-1	NA